This T cell receptor (beta chain) was identified in a study of T cell repertoires in cytomegalovirus infection. Across the whole study: CMV infection plus the matching HLA type was flagged by public TCR beta signatures. General study results and limits: In two of eight donors, the top clonotype was HLA-C-restricted CMV-specific.

About this clonotype: Its matching antigen is unknown.

TCRdb called the reads again in MiXCR, with one record for every CDR3 protein. The data hold some 97,000 distinct CDR3 sequences, with around a quarter observed a single time. The sequence came from a human donor in good health (CMV status not recorded). Some clones in this sample may be carry-over from other donors' samples. The specimen sequenced was CD8+ T cells from PBMCs.

The CDR3 reads CASSQQWGKTQYF. The CDR3 bases are TGCGCCAGCAGCCAACAATGGGGGAAGACCCAGTACTTC. The V gene is TRBV4-1, the J gene TRBJ2-5; D tentatively reads TRBD1 or TRBD2 (5 bases each). Trimming removed 2 bases from V and 6 bases from J, with 10 bases in between. This CDR3 spans 13 amino acids. Germline values: CDR1 MGHRA, CDR2 YSYEKL.